A selection of T cell receptor beta chains follows, all from one sample in a study of T cell repertoires in ileal Crohn's disease. Using immunoSEQ multiplex PCR, the repertoire was profiled, and TCRdb retains in-frame clones only, with some absent. The sample holds about 6,600 clones, over 75% seen once. Material: ileal tissue. All receptors derive from an adult with Crohn's disease. Each CDR3 is given with its conserved first and last residue. D genes are given only for firm matches. Size is stated for part of the rows, as once, few or many counts, or as a class when the clone is expanded.

clone size	CDR3 length	J gene	D gene	V gene	CDR3 DNA	CDR3 protein
-	15	TRBJ1-2	TRBD1	TRBV5-4	TGTGCCAGCAGCCCGTACCTGACAGGGGTTGGTGGCTACACCTTC	CASSPYLTGVGGYTF
few	13	TRBJ1-2	-	TRBV11-3	TGTGCCAGCAGCTTAGGACAGAACTATGGCTACACCTTC	CASSLGQNYGYTF
-	13	TRBJ2-5	-	TRBV10-2	TGCGCCAGCGGCGGCGAGTACCAAGAGACCCAGTACTTC	CASGGEYQETQYF
once	15	TRBJ2-1	-	TRBV18	TGTGCCAGCTCACCAGGCGGGATTAGATACAATGAGCAGTTCTTC	CASSPGGIRYNEQFF
few	14	TRBJ2-3	-	TRBV14	TGTGCCAGCAGCCAGGGCAGGCACACAGATACGCAGTATTTT	CASSQGRHTDTQYF
-	14	TRBJ2-2	-	TRBV4-2	TGTGCCAGCAGCCCCCGGCCCGACACCGGGGAGCTGTTTTTT	CASSPRPDTGELFF
-	12	TRBJ2-1	-	TRBV7-7	TGTGCCAGCAGCCCAGGGGACAATGAGCAGTTCTTC	CASSPGDNEQFF
-	14	TRBJ2-5	TRBD2	TRBV5-1	TGCGCCAGCAGCCCGGCGGGGGGCGAAGAGACCCAGTACTTC	CASSPAGGEETQYF
few	16	TRBJ2-3	TRBD2	TRBV5-1	TGCGCCAGCAGCTTGGCCTTTAGCGGGGGGCAAGATACGCAGTATTTT	CASSLAFSGGQDTQYF
-	14	TRBJ2-7	TRBD2	TRBV5-1	TGCGCCAGCAGCCCCGGGGGGGGTAACTACGAGCAGTACTTC	CASSPGGGNYEQYF
-	14	TRBJ1-2	-	TRBV11-3	TGTGCCAGCAGCTTAACGCCGACAGCCTATGGCTACACCTTC	CASSLTPTAYGYTF
-	13	TRBJ1-6	-	TRBV10-1	TGCGCCAGCAGTGACAGGGTCAATTCACCCCTCCACTTT	CASSDRVNSPLHF
-	17	TRBJ2-3	TRBD2	TRBV4-2	TGTGCCAGCAGCCGCACTAGCGGGGGGGCCAAGGGAGATACGCAGTATTTT	CASSRTSGGAKGDTQYF
-	15	TRBJ2-1	-	TRBV6-5	TGTGCCAGCAGTCCCCTCCGAAAAGGGGGGGGGCCCCGATTCTTC	CASSPLRKGGGPRFF
-	15	TRBJ1-2	TRBD1	TRBV5-1	TGCGCCAGCAGCTTAGACGGGACAGGGGTCTATGGCTACACCTTC	CASSLDGTGVYGYTF
-	16	TRBJ2-3	TRBD2	TRBV11-3	TGTGCCAGCAGTTTAAGGGCCGGGGGGGGCACAGATACGCAGTATTTT	CASSLRAGGGTDTQYF
-	15	TRBJ2-2	TRBD2	TRBV2	TGTGCCAGCACTCCTTTGGGGGGGATAGCCGGGGAGCTGTTTTTT	CASTPLGGIAGELFF
-	15	TRBJ1-2	TRBD1	TRBV11-2	TGTGCCAGCAGCTTTCTAACAGGGGCTAACTATGGCTACACCTTC	CASSFLTGANYGYTF
few	13	TRBJ2-1	-	TRBV6-1	TGTGCCAGCAACCTGGACAGTTACAATGAGCAGTTCTTC	CASNLDSYNEQFF
-	13	TRBJ1-2	-	TRBV29-1	TGCAGCGTTGAAGATCTCAGGGGCTATGGCTACACCTTC	CSVEDLRGYGYTF
-	15	TRBJ1-5	TRBD1	TRBV30	TGTGCCTGGAGCGCCCCGGGACAGCGAGGACAGCCCCAGCATTTT	CAWSAPGQRGQPQHF
-	13	TRBJ1-1	TRBD1	TRBV19	TGTGCCACCGGGACAGGGCTAGACACTGAAGCTTTCTTT	CATGTGLDTEAFF
-	18	TRBJ2-3	TRBD1	TRBV4-1	TGCGCCAGCAGCCAGCGTCCCGACGGGACAGGACAACAAGATACGCAGTATTTT	CASSQRPDGTGQQDTQYF
-	14	TRBJ2-5	-	TRBV5-1	TGCGCCAGCAGCTTGATGGCAGGGCAAGAGACCCAGTACTTC	CASSLMAGQETQYF
-	11	TRBJ2-3	-	TRBV7-2	TGTGCCAGCAGCTCTAAGAATACGCAGTATTTT	CASSSKNTQYF